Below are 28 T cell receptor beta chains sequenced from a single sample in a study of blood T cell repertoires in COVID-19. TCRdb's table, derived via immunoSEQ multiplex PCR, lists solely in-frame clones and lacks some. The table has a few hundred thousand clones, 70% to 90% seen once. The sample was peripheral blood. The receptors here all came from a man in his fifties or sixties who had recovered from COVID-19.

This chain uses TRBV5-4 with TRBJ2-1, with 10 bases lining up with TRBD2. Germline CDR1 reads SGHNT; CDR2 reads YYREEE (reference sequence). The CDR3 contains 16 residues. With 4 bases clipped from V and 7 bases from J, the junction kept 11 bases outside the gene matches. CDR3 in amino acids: CASSNLIAGGGNEQFF. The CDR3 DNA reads TGTGCCAGCAGCAATCTAATAGCGGGGGGTGGGAATGAGCAGTTCTTC.

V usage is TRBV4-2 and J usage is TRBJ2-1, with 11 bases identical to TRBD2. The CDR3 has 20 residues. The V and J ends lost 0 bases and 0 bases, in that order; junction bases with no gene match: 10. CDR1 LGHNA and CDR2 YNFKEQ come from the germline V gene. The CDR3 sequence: CASSQEGPGLADHSYNEQFF. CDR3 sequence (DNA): TGTGCCAGCAGCCAAGAGGGTCCGGGACTAGCGGACCACTCCTACAATGAGCAGTTCTTC.

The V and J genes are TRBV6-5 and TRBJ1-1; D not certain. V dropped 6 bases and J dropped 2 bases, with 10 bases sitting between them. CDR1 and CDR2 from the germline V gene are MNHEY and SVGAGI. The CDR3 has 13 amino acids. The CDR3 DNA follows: TGTGCCAGCAGCCGGGTCCCTAACACTGAAGCTTTCTTT. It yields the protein CASSRVPNTEAFF.

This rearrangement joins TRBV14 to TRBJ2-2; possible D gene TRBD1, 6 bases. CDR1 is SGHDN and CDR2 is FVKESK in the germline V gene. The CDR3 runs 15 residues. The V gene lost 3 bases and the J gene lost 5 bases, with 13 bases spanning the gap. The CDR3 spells CASSQYRVSTGELFF. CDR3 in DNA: TGTGCCAGCAGCCAGTACAGGGTTTCGACCGGGGAGCTGTTTTTT.

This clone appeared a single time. The CDR3 DNA reads TGTGCCAGTAGGGAGGCCGGGACAGGGATCTACGAGCAGTACTTC. Residues: CASREAGTGIYEQYF. This chain connects TRBV19 to TRBJ2-7; 9 positions match TRBD1. V was pared by 6 bases and J by 3 bases, with 9 bases of the junction left unmatched. The CDR3 loop spans 15 amino acids. CDR1 and CDR2 from the germline V gene are LNHDA and SQIVND (reference sequence). The whole variable domain, remainder taken from reference TRBV19 and TRBJ2-7, is DGGITQSPKYLFRKEGQNVTLSCEQNLNHDAMYWYRQDPGQGLRLIYYSQIVNDFQKGDIAEGYSVSREKKESFPLTVTSAQKNPTAFYLCASREAGTGIYEQYFGPGTRLTVT.

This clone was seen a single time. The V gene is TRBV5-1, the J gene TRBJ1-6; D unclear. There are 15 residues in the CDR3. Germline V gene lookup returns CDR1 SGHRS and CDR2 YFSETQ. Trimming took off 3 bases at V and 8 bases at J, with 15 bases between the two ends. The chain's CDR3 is CASSSSPGWDSPLHF. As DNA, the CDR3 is TGCGCCAGCAGCTCATCACCCGGGTGGGATTCACCCCTCCACTTT.

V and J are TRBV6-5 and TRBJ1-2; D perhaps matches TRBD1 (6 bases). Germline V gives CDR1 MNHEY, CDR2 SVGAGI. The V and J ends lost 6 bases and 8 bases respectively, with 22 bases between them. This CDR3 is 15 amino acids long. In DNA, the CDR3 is TGTGCCAGCAGCACTCTTAATACAGGGAATCGGGGCTACACCTTC. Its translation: CASSTLNTGNRGYTF.

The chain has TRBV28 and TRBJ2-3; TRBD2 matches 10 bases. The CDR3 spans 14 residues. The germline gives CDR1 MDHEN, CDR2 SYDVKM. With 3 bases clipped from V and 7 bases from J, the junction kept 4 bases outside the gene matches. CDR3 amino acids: CASSLSSGSHTQYF. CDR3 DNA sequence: TGTGCCAGCAGTTTGTCTAGCGGGAGCCATACGCAGTATTTT. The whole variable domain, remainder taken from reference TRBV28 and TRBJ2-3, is DVKVTQSSRYLVKRTGEKVFLECVQDMDHENMFWYRQDPGLGLRLIYFSYDVKMKEKGDIPEGYSVSREKKERFSLILESASTNQTSMYLCASSLSSGSHTQYFGPGTRLTVL.

This CDR3 is CASSPWDRGNEKLFF. The CDR3 DNA reads TGTGCCAGCAGCCCCTGGGACAGGGGGAATGAAAAACTGTTTTTT. V and J are TRBV5-5 and TRBJ1-4; the match to TRBD1 covers 11 bases. The CDR3 is 15 residues long. Germline-derived CDR1 and CDR2 are SGHKS and YYEKEE (reference sequence). V trimming: 4 bases; J trimming: 5 bases; junction bases outside the gene matches: 4. The complete variable domain, with remaining parts taken from reference TRBV5-5 and TRBJ1-4, reads DAGVTQSPTHLIKTRGQQVTLRCSPISGHKSVSWYQQVLGQGPQFIFQYYEKEERGRGNFPDRFSARQFPNYSSELNVNALLLGDSALYLCASSPWDRGNEKLFFGSGTQLSVL.

The CDR3 DNA is TGTGCCAGCAGCCTAGTCGACAGGGTTGCCTACGAGCAGTACTTC. Translated, it gives CASSLVDRVAYEQYF. The chain has TRBV11-2 and TRBJ2-7; 7 nucleotides match TRBD1. Germline assignment: CDR1 SGHAT and CDR2 FQNNGV. J was trimmed by 2 bases and V by 5 bases; bases with no gene match: 9. The length of the CDR3 is 15 residues.

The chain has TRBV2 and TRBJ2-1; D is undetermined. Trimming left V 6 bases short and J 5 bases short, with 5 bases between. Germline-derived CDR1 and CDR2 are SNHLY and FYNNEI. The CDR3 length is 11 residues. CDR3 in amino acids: CASSLDNEQFF. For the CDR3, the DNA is TGTGCCAGCAGCCTAGACAATGAGCAGTTCTTC.

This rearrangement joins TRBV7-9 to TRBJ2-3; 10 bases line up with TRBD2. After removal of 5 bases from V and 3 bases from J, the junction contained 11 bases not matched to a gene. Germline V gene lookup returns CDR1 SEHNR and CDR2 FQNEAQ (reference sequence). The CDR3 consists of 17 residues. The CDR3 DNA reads TGTGCCAGCAGCGACATAGCGGGAGGAAGGGGAACAGATACGCAGTATTTT. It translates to CASSDIAGGRGTDTQYF.

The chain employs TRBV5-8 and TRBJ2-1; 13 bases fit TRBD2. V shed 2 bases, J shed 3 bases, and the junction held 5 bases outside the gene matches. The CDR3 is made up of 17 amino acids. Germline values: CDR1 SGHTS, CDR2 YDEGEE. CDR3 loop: CASSLYRLAGGYNEQFF. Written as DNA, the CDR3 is TGTGCCAGCAGCTTATACCGACTAGCGGGAGGCTACAATGAGCAGTTCTTC.

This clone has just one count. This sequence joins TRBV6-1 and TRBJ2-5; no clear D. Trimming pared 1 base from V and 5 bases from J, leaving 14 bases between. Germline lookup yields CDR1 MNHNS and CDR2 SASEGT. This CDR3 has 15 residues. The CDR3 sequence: CASSEGADPRETQYF. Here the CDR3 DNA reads TGTGCCAGCAGTGAAGGGGCCGACCCAAGGGAGACCCAGTACTTC.

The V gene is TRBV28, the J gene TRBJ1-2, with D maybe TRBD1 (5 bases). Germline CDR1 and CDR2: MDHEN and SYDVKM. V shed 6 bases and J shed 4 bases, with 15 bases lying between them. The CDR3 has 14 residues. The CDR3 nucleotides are TGTGCCAGCAGCGCCTCAGGGTTCTTCTATGGCTACACCTTC. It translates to CASSASGFFYGYTF.

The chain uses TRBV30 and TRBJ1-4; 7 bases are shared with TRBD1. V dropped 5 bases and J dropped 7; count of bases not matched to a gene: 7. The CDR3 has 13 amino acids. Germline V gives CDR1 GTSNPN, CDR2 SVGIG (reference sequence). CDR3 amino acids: CAWGGRGAEKLFF. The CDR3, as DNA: TGTGCCTGGGGAGGCAGGGGGGCTGAAAAACTGTTTTTT.

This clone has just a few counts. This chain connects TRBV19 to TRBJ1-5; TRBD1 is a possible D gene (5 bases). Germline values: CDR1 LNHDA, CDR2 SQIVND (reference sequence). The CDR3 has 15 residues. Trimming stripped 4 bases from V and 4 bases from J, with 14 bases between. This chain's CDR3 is CASSTGRGGNQPQHF. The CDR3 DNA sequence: TGTGCCAGTAGTACGGGAAGGGGAGGTAATCAGCCCCAGCATTTT. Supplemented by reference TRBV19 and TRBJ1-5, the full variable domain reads DGGITQSPKYLFRKEGQNVTLSCEQNLNHDAMYWYRQDPGQGLRLIYYSQIVNDFQKGDIAEGYSVSREKKESFPLTVTSAQKNPTAFYLCASSTGRGGNQPQHFGDGTRLSIL.

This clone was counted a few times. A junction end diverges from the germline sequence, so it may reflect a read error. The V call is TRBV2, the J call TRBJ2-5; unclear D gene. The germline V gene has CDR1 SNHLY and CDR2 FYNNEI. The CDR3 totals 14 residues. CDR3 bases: TGTGCCAGCGCCCAGGTGTCGCAACAAGGGACCCAGTACTTC. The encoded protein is CASAQVSQQGTQYF.

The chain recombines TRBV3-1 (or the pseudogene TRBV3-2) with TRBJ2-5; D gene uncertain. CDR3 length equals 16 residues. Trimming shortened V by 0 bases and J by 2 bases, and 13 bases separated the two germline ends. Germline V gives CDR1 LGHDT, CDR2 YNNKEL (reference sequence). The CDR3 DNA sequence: TGTGCCAGCAGCCAAGATCATCGATCAGGACAAGAGACCCAGTACTTC. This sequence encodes CASSQDHRSGQETQYF.

This CDR3 is CASSFRRGEKLFF. DNA for the CDR3: TGTGCCAGCAGTTTCCGGCGCGGGGAAAAACTGTTTTTT. V gene TRBV28 combines with J gene TRBJ1-4; the D is unclear. Germline V gives CDR1 MDHEN, CDR2 SYDVKM. The V and J ends lost 3 bases and 8 bases respectively, with 10 bases between them. This CDR3 is 13 amino acids long.

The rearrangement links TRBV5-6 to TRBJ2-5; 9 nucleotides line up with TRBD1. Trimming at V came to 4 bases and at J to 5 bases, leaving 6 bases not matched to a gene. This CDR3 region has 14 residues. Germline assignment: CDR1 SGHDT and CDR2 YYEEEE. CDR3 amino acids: CASSETGGWETQYF. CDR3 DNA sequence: TGTGCCAGCAGCGAAACAGGGGGCTGGGAGACCCAGTACTTC. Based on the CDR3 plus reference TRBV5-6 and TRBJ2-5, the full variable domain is DAGVTQSPTHLIKTRGQQVTLRCSPKSGHDTVSWYQQALGQGPQFIFQYYEEEERQRGNFPDRFSGHQFPNYSSELNVNALLLGDSALYLCASSETGGWETQYFGPGTRLLVL.

CDR3 loop: CASSGPTGGANTQYF. The DNA for the CDR3 is TGCGCCAGCAGCGGCCCCACAGGGGGCGCGAATACGCAGTATTTT. The rearrangement joins TRBV5-1 to TRBJ2-3; 9 bases are shared with TRBD1. Trimming at V came to 4 bases and at J to 7 bases, leaving 10 bases not matched to a gene. This CDR3 comprises 15 residues. Germline V gives CDR1 SGHRS, CDR2 YFSETQ.

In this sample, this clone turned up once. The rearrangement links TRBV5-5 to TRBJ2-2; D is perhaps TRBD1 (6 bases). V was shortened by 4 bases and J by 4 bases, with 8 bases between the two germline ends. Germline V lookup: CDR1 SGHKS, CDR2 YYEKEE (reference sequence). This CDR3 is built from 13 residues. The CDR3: CASSRDTTGELFF. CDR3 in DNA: TGTGCCAGCAGCCGGGACACCACCGGGGAGCTGTTTTTT.

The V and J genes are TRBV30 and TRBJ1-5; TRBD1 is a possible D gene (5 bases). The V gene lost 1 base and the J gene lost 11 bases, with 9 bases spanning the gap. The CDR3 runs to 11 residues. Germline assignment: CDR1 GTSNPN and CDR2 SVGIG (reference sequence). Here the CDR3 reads CAWSAGGTQHF. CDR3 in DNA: TGTGCCTGGAGTGCGGGGGGGACCCAGCATTTT.

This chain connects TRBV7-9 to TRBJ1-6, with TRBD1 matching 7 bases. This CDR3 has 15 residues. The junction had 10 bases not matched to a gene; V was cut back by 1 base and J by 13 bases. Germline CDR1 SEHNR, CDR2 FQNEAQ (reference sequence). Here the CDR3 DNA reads TGTGCCAGCAGCTTAGAGGCGGGACAGAACAGGCCCCTCCACTTT. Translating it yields CASSLEAGQNRPLHF.

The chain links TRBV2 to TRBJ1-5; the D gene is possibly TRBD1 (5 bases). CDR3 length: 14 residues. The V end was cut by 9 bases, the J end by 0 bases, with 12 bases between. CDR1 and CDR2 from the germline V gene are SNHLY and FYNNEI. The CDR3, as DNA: TGTGCCAGGGGAGGGACGAATAGCAATCAGCCCCAGCATTTT. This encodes CARGGTNSNQPQHF.

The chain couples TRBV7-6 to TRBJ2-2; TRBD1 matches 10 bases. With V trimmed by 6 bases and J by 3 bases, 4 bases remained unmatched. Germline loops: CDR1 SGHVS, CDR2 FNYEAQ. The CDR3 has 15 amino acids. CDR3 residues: CASRRQGAHTGELFF. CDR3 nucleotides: TGTGCCAGCAGGAGACAGGGGGCGCACACCGGGGAGCTGTTTTTT.

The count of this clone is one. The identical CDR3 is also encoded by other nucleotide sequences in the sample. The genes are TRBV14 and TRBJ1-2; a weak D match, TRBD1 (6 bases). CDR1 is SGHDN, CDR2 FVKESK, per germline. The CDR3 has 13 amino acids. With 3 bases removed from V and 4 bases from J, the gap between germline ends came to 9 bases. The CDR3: CASSQTGIYGYTF. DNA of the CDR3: TGTGCCAGCAGCCAGACAGGAATCTATGGCTACACCTTC.